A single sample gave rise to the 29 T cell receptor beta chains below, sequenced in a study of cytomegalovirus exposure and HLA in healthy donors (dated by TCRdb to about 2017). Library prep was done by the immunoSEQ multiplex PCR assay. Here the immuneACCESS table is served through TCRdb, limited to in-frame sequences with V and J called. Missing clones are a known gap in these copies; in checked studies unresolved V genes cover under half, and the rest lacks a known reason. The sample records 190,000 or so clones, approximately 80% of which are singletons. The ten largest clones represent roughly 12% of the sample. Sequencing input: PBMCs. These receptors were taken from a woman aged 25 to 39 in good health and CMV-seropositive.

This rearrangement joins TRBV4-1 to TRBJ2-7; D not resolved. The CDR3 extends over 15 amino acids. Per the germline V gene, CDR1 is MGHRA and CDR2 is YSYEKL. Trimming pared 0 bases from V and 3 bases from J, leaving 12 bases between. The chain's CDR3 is CASSQEPGMGYEQYF. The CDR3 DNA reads TGCGCCAGCAGCCAAGAACCGGGTATGGGCTACGAGCAGTACTTC.

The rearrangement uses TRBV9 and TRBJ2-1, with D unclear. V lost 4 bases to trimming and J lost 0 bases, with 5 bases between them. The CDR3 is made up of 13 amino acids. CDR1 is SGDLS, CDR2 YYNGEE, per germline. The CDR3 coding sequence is TGTGCCAGCAGCCCCCGCTCCTACAATGAGCAGTTCTTC. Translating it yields CASSPRSYNEQFF.

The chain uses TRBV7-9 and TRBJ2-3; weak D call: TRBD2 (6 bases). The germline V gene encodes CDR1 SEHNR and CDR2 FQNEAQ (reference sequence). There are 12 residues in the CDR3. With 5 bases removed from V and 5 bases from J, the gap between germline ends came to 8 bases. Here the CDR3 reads CASSRLGDTQYF. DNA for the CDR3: TGTGCCAGCAGCAGACTAGGAGATACGCAGTATTTT.

This CDR3 reads CSVVTSGTTDTQYF. CDR3 DNA: TGCAGCGTTGTGACTAGCGGAACCACAGATACGCAGTATTTT. This rearrangement joins TRBV29-1 to TRBJ2-3; 9 nucleotides line up with TRBD2. This CDR3 has 14 residues. Germline values: CDR1 SQVTM, CDR2 ANQGSEA. V gave up 4 bases and J gave up 2 bases; unmatched junction bases: 4.

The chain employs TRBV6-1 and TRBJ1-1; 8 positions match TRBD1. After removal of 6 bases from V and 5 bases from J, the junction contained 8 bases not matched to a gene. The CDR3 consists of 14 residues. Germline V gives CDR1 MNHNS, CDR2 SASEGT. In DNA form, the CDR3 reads TGTGCCAGCAGGTTGACAGGGGAGGTAACTGAAGCTTTCTTT. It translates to CASRLTGEVTEAFF.

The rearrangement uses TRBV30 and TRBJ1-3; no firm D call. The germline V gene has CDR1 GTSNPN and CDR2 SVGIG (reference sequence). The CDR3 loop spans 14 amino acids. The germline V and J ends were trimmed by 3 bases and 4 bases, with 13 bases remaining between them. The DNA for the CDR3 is TGTGCCTGGAGACTTTTGGGGAGCGGAAACACCATATATTTT. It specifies CAWRLLGSGNTIYF. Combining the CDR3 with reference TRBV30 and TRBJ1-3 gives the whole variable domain SQTIHQWPATLVQPVGSPLSLECTVEGTSNPNLYWYRQAAGRGLQLLFYSVGIGQISSEVPQNLSASRPQDRQFILSSKKLLLSDSGFYLCAWRLLGSGNTIYFGEGSWLTVV.

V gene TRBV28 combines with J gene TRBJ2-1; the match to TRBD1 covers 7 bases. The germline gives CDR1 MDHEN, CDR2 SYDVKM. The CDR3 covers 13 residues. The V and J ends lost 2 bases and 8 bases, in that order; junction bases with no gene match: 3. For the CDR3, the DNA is TGTGCCAGCAGTTTAATAGGGGGCGATGAGCAGTTCTTC. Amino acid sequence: CASSLIGGDEQFF.

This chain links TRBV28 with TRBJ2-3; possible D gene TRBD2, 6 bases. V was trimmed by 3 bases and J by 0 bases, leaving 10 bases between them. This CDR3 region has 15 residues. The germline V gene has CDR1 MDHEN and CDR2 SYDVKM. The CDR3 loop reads CASSFGGRSTDTQYF. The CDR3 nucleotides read TGTGCCAGCAGTTTCGGAGGGCGAAGCACAGATACGCAGTATTTT.

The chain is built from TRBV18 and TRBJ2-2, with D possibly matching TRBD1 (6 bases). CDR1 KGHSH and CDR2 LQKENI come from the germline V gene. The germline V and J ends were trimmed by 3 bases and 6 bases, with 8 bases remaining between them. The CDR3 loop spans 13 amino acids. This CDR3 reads CASSPGHSGELFF. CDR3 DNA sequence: TGTGCCAGCTCACCGGGACATTCCGGGGAGCTGTTTTTT.

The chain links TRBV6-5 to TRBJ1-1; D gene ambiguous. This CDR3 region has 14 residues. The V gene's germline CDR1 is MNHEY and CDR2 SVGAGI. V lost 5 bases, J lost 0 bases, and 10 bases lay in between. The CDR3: CASSPPGVNTEAFF. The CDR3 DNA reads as TGTGCCAGCAGTCCCCCCGGAGTGAACACTGAAGCTTTCTTT.

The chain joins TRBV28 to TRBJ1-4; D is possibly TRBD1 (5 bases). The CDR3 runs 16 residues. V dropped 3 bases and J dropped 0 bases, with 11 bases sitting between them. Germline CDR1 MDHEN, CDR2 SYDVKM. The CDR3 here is CASSFDSPATNEKLFF. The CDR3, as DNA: TGTGCCAGCAGTTTTGACAGCCCAGCAACTAATGAAAAACTGTTTTTT.

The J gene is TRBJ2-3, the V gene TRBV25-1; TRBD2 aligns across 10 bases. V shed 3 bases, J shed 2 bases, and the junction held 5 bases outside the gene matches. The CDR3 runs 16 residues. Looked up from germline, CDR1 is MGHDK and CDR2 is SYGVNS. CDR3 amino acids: CASSEGSGRATDTQYF. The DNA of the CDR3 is TGTGCCAGCAGTGAGGGGAGCGGGAGGGCCACAGATACGCAGTATTTT.

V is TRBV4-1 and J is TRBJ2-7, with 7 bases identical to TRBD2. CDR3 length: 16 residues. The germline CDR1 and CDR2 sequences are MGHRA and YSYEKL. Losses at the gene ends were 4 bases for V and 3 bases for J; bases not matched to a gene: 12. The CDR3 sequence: CASSRRGRDGDYEQYF. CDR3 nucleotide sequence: TGCGCCAGCAGCCGTCGGGGGAGGGACGGAGACTACGAGCAGTACTTC.

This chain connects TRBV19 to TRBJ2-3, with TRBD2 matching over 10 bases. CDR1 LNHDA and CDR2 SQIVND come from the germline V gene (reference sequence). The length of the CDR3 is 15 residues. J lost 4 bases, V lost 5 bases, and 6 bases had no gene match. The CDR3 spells CASSEAGTSADTQYF. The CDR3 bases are TGTGCCAGTAGTGAGGCGGGGACTAGCGCAGATACGCAGTATTTT.

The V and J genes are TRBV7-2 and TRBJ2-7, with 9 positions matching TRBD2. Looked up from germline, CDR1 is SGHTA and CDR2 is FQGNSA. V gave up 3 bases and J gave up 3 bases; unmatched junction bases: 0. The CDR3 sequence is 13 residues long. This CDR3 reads CASSLTSGYEQYF. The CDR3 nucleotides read TGTGCCAGCAGCTTGACTAGCGGCTACGAGCAGTACTTC. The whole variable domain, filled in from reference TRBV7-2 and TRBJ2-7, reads GAGVSQSPSNKVTEKGKDVELRCDPISGHTALYWYRQSLGQGLEFLIYFQGNSAPDKSGLPSDRFSAERTGGSVSTLTIQRTQQEDSAVYLCASSLTSGYEQYFGPGTRLTVT.

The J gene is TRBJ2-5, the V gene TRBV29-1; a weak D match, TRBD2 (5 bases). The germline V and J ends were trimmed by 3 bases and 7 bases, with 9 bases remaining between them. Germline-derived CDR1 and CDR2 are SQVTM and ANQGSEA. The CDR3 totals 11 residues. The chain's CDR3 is CSVESAGTQYF. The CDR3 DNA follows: TGCAGCGTTGAGTCTGCGGGGACCCAGTACTTC.

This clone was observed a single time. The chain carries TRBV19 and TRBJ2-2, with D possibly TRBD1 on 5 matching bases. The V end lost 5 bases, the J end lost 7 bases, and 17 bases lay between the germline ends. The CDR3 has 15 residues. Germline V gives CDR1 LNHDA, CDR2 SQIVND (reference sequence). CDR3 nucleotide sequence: TGTGCCAGTAGTCCCCTGGTAGGGGCCGGCGGGGAGCTGTTTTTT. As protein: CASSPLVGAGGELFF.

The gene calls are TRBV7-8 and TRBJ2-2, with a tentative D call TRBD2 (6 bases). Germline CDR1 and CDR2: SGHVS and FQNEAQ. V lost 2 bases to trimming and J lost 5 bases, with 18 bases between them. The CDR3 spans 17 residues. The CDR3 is CASSLFFGGVGTGELFF. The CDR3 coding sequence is TGTGCCAGCAGCTTATTTTTCGGGGGAGTCGGGACCGGGGAGCTGTTTTTT.

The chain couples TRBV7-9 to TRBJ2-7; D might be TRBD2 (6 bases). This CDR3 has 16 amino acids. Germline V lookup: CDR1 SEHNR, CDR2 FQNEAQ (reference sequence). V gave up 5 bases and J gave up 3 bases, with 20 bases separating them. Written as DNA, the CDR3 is TGTGCCAGCAGCGTAGACATGGGACTGAACTTCTACGAGCAGTACTTC. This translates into CASSVDMGLNFYEQYF.

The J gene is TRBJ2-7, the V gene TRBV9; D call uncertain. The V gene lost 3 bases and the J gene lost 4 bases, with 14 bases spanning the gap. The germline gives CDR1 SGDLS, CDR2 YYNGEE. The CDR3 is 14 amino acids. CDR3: CASSAAADPYEQYF. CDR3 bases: TGTGCCAGCAGCGCCGCGGCGGATCCTTACGAGCAGTACTTC.

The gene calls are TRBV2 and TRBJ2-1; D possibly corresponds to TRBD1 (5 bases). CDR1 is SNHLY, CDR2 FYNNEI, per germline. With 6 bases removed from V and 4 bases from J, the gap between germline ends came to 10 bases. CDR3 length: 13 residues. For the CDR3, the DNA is TGTGCCAGCAGACAGGAAACTTACAATGAGCAGTTCTTC. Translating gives CASRQETYNEQFF. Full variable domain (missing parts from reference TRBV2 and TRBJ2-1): EPEVTQTPSHQVTQMGQEVILRCVPISNHLYFYWYRQILGQKVEFLVSFYNNEISEKSEIFDDQFSVERPDGSNFTLKIRSTKLEDSAMYFCASRQETYNEQFFGPGTRLTVL.

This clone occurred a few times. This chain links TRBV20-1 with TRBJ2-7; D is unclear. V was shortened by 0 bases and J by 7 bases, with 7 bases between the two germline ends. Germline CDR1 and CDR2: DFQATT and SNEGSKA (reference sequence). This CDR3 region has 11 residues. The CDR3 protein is CSARDWPEQYF. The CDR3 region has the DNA TGCAGTGCTAGAGATTGGCCGGAGCAGTACTTC.

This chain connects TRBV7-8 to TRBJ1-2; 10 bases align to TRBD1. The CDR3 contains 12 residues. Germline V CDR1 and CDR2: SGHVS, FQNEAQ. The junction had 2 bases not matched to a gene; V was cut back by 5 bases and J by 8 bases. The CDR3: CASSPTGGGYTF. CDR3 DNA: TGTGCCAGCAGCCCGACAGGGGGCGGCTACACCTTC.

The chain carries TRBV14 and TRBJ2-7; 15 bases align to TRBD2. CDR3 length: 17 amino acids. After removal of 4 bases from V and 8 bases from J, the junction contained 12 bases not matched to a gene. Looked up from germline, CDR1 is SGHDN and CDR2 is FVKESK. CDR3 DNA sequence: TGTGCCAGCAGCCTAGGGACTAGCGGGAGGAGCAACCTAAAGCAGTACTTC. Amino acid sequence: CASSLGTSGRSNLKQYF.

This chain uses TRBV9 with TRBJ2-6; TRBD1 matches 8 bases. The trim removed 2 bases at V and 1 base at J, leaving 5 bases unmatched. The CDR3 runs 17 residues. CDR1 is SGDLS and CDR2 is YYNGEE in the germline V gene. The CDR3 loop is CASSVGQGGSGANVLTF. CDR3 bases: TGTGCCAGCAGCGTTGGACAGGGCGGATCTGGGGCCAACGTCCTGACTTTC. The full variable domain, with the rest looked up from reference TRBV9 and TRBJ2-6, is DSGVTQTPKHLITATGQRVTLRCSPRSGDLSVYWYQQSLDQGLQFLIQYYNGEERAKGNILERFSAQQFPDLHSELNLSSLELGDSALYFCASSVGQGGSGANVLTFGAGSRLTVL.

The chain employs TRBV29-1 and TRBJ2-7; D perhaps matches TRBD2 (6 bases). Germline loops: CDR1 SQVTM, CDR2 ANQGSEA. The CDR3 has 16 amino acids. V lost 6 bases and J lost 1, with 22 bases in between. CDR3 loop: CSVEGLGGSRSYEQYF. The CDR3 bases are TGCAGCGTCGAGGGGCTTGGGGGGAGCCGATCCTACGAGCAGTACTTC.

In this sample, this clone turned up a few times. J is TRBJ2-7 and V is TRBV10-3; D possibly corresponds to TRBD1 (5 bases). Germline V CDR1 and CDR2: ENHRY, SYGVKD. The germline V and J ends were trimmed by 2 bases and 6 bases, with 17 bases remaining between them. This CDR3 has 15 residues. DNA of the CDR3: TGTGCCATCAGTGAGGGCGGTCAGGGCTTAGGCGAGCAGTACTTC. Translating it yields CAISEGGQGLGEQYF.

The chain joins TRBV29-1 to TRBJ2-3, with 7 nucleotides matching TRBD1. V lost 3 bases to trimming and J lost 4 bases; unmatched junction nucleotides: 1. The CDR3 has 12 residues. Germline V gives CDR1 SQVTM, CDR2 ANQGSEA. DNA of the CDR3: TGCAGCGTTGACCAGGGGGCAGATACGCAGTATTTT. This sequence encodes CSVDQGADTQYF.

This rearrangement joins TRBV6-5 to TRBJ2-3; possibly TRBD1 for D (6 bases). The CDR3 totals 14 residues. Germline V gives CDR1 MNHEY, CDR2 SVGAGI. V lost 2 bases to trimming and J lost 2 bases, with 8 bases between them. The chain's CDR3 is CASSYRTATDTQYF. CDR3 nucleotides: TGTGCCAGCAGTTACCGGACAGCCACAGATACGCAGTATTTT.